These 9 T cell receptor beta chains originate from one sample sequenced in a study of response to subunit inactivated influenza vaccine. TCRdb recomputed calls from the RT-PCR reads with MiXCR, one row per CDR3 protein. The table lists about 580,000 distinct CDR3 sequences, roughly 15% of them singletons. The source was PBMCs from blood, collected 11 to 12 days after vaccination. The receptors stem from a man aged 50 to 59 who received an inactivated influenza vaccine.

This clonotype was counted a single time. This chain links TRBV18 with TRBJ2-5, with D possibly TRBD2 on 7 matching bases. V shed 0 bases and J shed 5 bases, with 13 bases lying between them. CDR1 is KGHSH and CDR2 is LQKENI in the germline V gene. This CDR3 comprises 15 residues. CDR3 protein: CASSPPSGGEETQYF. CDR3 coding DNA: TGTGCCAGCTCACCACCCTCGGGGGGCGAGGAGACCCAGTACTTC.

There are many counts of this clonotype. This sequence joins TRBV11-3 and TRBJ2-1; weak D call: TRBD1 (5 bases). The length of the CDR3 is 13 residues. Germline V gives CDR1 SGHNT, CDR2 YENEEA. The germline V and J ends were trimmed by 2 bases and 5 bases, with 7 bases remaining between them. The CDR3 protein is CASSLTRDNEQFF. In nucleotides, the CDR3 is TGTGCCAGCAGCTTAACCAGGGACAATGAGCAGTTCTTC.

This clonotype turned up a few times. The chain is built from TRBV7-2 and TRBJ2-7, with a weak D call TRBD2 (6 bases). V shed 5 bases and J shed 5 bases, with 10 bases lying between them. The CDR3 is 12 residues long. Per germline, CDR1 SGHTA and CDR2 FQGNSA. The CDR3 here is CASSAGLHEQYF. The CDR3 nucleotides are TGTGCCAGCAGCGCAGGACTACACGAGCAGTACTTC.

The chain carries TRBV12-3 or TRBV12-4 and TRBJ1-4, with unresolved D. The CDR3 sequence is 12 residues long. V dropped 3 bases and J dropped 8 bases, with 7 bases sitting between them. CDR3 in DNA: TGTGCCAGCAGTTTTAATCGAGAAAAACTGTTTTTT. Amino acid sequence: CASSFNREKLFF.

The chain combines TRBV12-3 or TRBV12-4 with TRBJ1-2; TRBD1 agrees at 8 bases. Trimming took 6 bases from V and 7 from J; bases not matched to a gene: 10. The CDR3 has 14 residues. CDR3: CASSPTDRVSGYTF. CDR3 DNA sequence: TGTGCCAGCAGCCCCACGGACAGGGTTTCTGGCTACACCTTC.

This clonotype was observed a few times. A much larger clone is a single base away; this may be a read error. The chain joins TRBV6-2 or TRBV6-3 to TRBJ2-3, with a weak D call TRBD2 (6 bases). V was shortened by 7 bases and J by 4 bases, with 9 bases between the two germline ends. CDR3 length: 12 amino acids. CDR1 MNHEY and CDR2 SVGEGT come from the germline V gene. This CDR3 reads CASTPGADTQYF. Here the CDR3 DNA reads TGTGCCAGCACCCCGGGGGCAGATACGCAGTATTTT.

Ten or more counts support this clonotype. The chain couples TRBV7-2 to TRBJ2-1; TRBD2 agrees at 7 bases. This CDR3 has 15 amino acids. The J segment lost 4 bases and the V segment lost 3 bases, leaving 6 bases of the junction unmatched. Germline V gene data show CDR1 as SGHTA and CDR2 as FQGNSA. CDR3 loop: CASSFETSRYNEQFF. CDR3 sequence (DNA): TGTGCCAGCAGCTTTGAGACTAGCCGGTACAATGAGCAGTTCTTC.

This clonotype was seen at least ten times. The CDR3: CASSYYERSEAFF. CDR3 nucleotide sequence: TGTGCCAGCAGTTATTATGAGAGGTCTGAAGCTTTCTTT. J is TRBJ1-1 and V is TRBV6-5; D unresolved. CDR1 and CDR2 (germline): MNHEY, SVGAGI. CDR3 length: 13 amino acids. Trimming stripped 3 bases from V and 6 bases from J, with 11 bases between.

J is TRBJ1-2 and V is TRBV11-2; D gene ambiguous. V lost 5 bases to trimming and J lost 8 bases, with 15 bases between them. The CDR3 has 13 residues. Germline V gene lookup returns CDR1 SGHAT and CDR2 FQNNGV. CDR3: CASSREISRGYTF. The CDR3 bases are TGTGCCAGCAGCCGGGAGATATCTCGGGGCTACACCTTC.